These T cell receptor beta chains were read from a single sample in a study of cytomegalovirus exposure and HLA in healthy donors. Assay: immunoSEQ multiplex PCR; the TCRdb copy retains only in-frame clones and omits some. Of 160,000 or so clones in the sample, approximately 79% are singletons; the top ten hold 5.5% to 8.5%. The material sequenced was PBMCs. The receptor set was obtained from a woman aged 50 to 60 in good health and CMV-seropositive. Both conserved end residues are part of each CDR3. The order of the fields is clone size, D gene, J gene, CDR3 length, V gene, CDR3 DNA, CDR3 protein. A D gene is named only where the DNA matches it firmly. Expanded clones are given a class, and other clones once, few, many or no size at all.

- TRBD1 TRBJ2-2 15 TRBV6-1 TGTGCCAGCGTATACGAAGGGGGCGGTACCGGGGAGCTGTTTTTT CASVYEGGGTGELFF
- - TRBJ2-3 14 TRBV4-1 TGCGCCAGCAGCCAAGGCCTAGCCTCAGATACGCAGTATTTT CASSQGLASDTQYF
- TRBD1 TRBJ2-7 16 TRBV7-2 TGTGCCAGCAGCTTAGCGGCCCCCGGGACAGGTTCCGAGCAGTACTTC CASSLAAPGTGSEQYF
- - TRBJ2-7 13 TRBV30 TGTGCCTGGAGTTACGGGGGGCTCTACGAGCAGTACTTC CAWSYGGLYEQYF
- - TRBJ2-7 13 TRBV10-3 TGTGCCATCAGCGCCGGGGGTGGCCACGAGCAGTACTTC CAISAGGGHEQYF
- TRBD1 TRBJ1-1 14 TRBV14 TGTGCCAGCAGCCTCCGGACAGGGGAGCCTGAAGCTTTCTTT CASSLRTGEPEAFF
- TRBD1 TRBJ1-4 17 TRBV4-1 TGCGCCAGCAGCCAGCAGACAGGGGATGGGGCTAATGAAAAACTGTTTTTT CASSQQTGDGANEKLFF
- TRBD2 TRBJ2-1 19 TRBV18 TGTGCCAGCTCACCCCTAGGCGGGGGTCCTCTCCGCTCCTACAATGAGCAGTTCTTC CASSPLGGGPLRSYNEQFF
once - TRBJ2-6 12 TRBV19 TGTGCCAGTAGTCCGACAGGTCCCGTCCTGACTTTC CASSPTGPVLTF
- TRBD1 TRBJ1-1 15 TRBV5-6 TGTGCCAGCAGCTCGGGACAGGGAAATGTCCCTGAAGCTTTCTTT CASSSGQGNVPEAFF
- - TRBJ1-2 16 TRBV4-1 TGCGCCAGCAGCCAAGACCCGCAGACAGGTTCCTATGGCTACACCTTC CASSQDPQTGSYGYTF
- TRBD1 TRBJ1-2 14 TRBV30 TGTGCCTGGTTACAACAGGGGCCTAGCTATGGCTACACCTTC CAWLQQGPSYGYTF
- - TRBJ1-6 13 TRBV30 TGTGCCTGGAGGACGGGATTGGATTCACCCCTCCACTTT CAWRTGLDSPLHF
- - TRBJ2-3 14 TRBV7-8 TGTGCCAGCAGCTTAGGACAGGTCACAGATACGCAGTATTTT CASSLGQVTDTQYF
few - TRBJ1-5 13 TRBV27 TGTGCCAGCAGTTTATGGGGAGGACAGCCCCAGCATTTT CASSLWGGQPQHF
- - TRBJ2-2 15 TRBV5-1 TGCGCCAGCAGCTTTGCCGCTAGTGACACCGGGGAGCTGTTTTTT CASSFAASDTGELFF
- TRBD1 TRBJ2-6 20 TRBV5-1 TGCGCCAGCAGCCGGACATCGGGACAGGGGATTCCCTCTGGGGCCAACGTCCTGACTTTC CASSRTSGQGIPSGANVLTF
- TRBD1 TRBJ1-3 14 TRBV6-6 TGTGCCAGCAGTGACAGGGTGGCGAGGGACACCATATATTTT CASSDRVARDTIYF
- TRBD2 TRBJ2-1 15 TRBV18 TGTGCCAGCTCACCTGTTCTGGCGGGGGGAAATGAGCAGTTCTTC CASSPVLAGGNEQFF
- - TRBJ2-7 13 TRBV7-2 TGTGCCAGCAGCTTAGGGACTGGCTACGAGCAGTACTTC CASSLGTGYEQYF
- TRBD2 TRBJ2-7 14 TRBV27 TGTGCCAGCAGTCTGCTAGCGGGGCAGTACGAGCAGTACTTC CASSLLAGQYEQYF
- TRBD1 TRBJ2-7 14 TRBV5-1 TGCGCCAGCAGAAGGGCAGGGGGCTCCTACGAGCAGTACTTC CASRRAGGSYEQYF
- - TRBJ1-2 15 TRBV7-8 TGTGCCAGCAGCCCCTCGCCCAAAGGGACTTTTGGCTACACCTTC CASSPSPKGTFGYTF
- TRBD1 TRBJ2-7 14 TRBV11-2 TGTGCCAGCAGCCCCCGACAGGGGCCCTACGAGCAGTACTTC CASSPRQGPYEQYF
- TRBD1 TRBJ1-2 12 TRBV30 TGTGCCTGGATCAGGGACAGGGATGGCTACACCTTC CAWIRDRDGYTF
- - TRBJ2-3 15 TRBV30 TGTGCCTGGAGTGTATGGTCTAGCGAGGTGGATACGCAGTATTTT CAWSVWSSEVDTQYF
- - TRBJ1-1 12 TRBV12-5 TGTGCTAGTGGTTTGGGGCAGATTGAAGCTTTCTTT CASGLGQIEAFF
- - TRBJ1-3 14 TRBV21-1 TGTGCCAGCAGCAGGGAACAGGGTGGAAACACCATATATTTT CASSREQGGNTIYF
- - TRBJ2-3 18 TRBV5-1 TGCGCCAGCAGCTTGGGGTTCCGGGGGGCCCGGAGCGCAGATACGCAGTATTTT CASSLGFRGARSADTQYF
- TRBD1 TRBJ1-6 18 TRBV19 TGTGCCAGCCAGATTGCGACAGGGACCCTATGGAATAATTCACCCCTCCACTTT CASQIATGTLWNNSPLHF
- TRBD1 TRBJ1-2 14 TRBV19 TGTGCCAGTAGTAAGGCAGGACAGGGCTATGGCTACACCTTC CASSKAGQGYGYTF
once TRBD1 TRBJ1-4 15 TRBV27 TGTGCCAGCAGCAAACAGGGGGGCTATGGAGAAAAACTGTTTTTT CASSKQGGYGEKLFF
- TRBD1 TRBJ2-3 15 TRBV25-1 TGTGCCAGCAGTAATAGACAGGGGGCTGCAGATACGCAGTATTTT CASSNRQGAADTQYF
- TRBD2 TRBJ2-3 17 TRBV4-1 TGCGCCAGCAGCCAAGGGGTTAGCGGGGGGGGCACAGATACGCAGTATTTT CASSQGVSGGGTDTQYF
- TRBD1 TRBJ1-1 15 TRBV28 TGTGCCAGCAGTTCCCATGGACAGGGGGACACTGAAGCTTTCTTT CASSSHGQGDTEAFF